This T cell receptor beta chain was observed in a study of cytomegalovirus exposure and HLA in healthy donors. On this clone: Its target is unknown.

The table came from immunoSEQ multiplex PCR; TCRdb's copy has only in-frame clones and leaves some out. The sample lists approximately 110,000 clones, approximately 94% occurring once. Study-level points and caveats: Diagnosis of cytomegalovirus status made by the classifier reportedly showed high specificity and sensitivity. Clusters of TCRs from the first cohort tended to co-occur in the 90 to 150 validation repertoires (as a later analysis found).

This TCR derives from a woman under 30 in good health and CMV-seronegative. Sequences were obtained from PBMCs.

CDR3 loop: CASGDRPSGEQYF. The CDR3 coding sequence is TGTGCTAGCGGAGACCGTCCGTCGGGGGAGCAGTACTTC. The chain links TRBV12-5 to TRBJ2-7; maybe TRBD2 (5 bases). This CDR3 comprises 13 residues. Germline loops: CDR1 LGHNT, CDR2 FRNRAP. Trimming left V 9 bases short and J 7 bases short, with 19 bases between.